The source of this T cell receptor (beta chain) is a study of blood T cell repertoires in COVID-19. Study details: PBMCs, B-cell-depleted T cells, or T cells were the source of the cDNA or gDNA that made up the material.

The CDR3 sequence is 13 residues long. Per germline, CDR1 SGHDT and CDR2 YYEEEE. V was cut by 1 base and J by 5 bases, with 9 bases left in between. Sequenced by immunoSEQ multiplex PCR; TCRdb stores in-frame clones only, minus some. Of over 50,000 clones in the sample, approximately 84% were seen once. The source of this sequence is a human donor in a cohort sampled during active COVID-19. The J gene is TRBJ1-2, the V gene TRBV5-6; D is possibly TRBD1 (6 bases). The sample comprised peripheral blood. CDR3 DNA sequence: TGTGCCAGCAGCTTGATGCAGGGGTATGGCTACACCTTC. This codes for CASSLMQGYGYTF.